Each of the 3 T cell receptor beta chains below was sequenced from the same sample in a study of breast tumors, draining lymph nodes, adjacent tissues. Samples came from axillary lymph nodes draining the breast cancer. TCRdb ran MiXCR on the multiplex PCR reads and lists one entry per CDR3 protein. Among 270,000 or so distinct CDR3 sequences listed, over 30% were seen once. The sample was axillary lymph node tissue. These receptors were collected from a female donor with breast cancer. Some clones in this sample may be carry-over from other donors' samples.

In its sample, this clonotype was seen many times. The rearrangement links TRBV19 to TRBJ1-2; a weak D match, TRBD1 (6 bases). V lost 8 bases to trimming and J lost 5 bases, with 21 bases between them. CDR1 and CDR2 from the germline V gene are LNHDA and SQIVND (reference sequence). The CDR3 runs to 15 residues. CDR3 DNA sequence: TGTGCCAGTTCCTCGTTAGGGGGAAGGGATTATGGCTACACCTTC. This encodes CASSSLGGRDYGYTF.

This clonotype has ten or more counts. The V and J genes are TRBV14 and TRBJ2-7; 12 bases are a match to TRBD2. Germline V lookup: CDR1 SGHDN, CDR2 FVKESK. The CDR3 runs to 15 residues. With V trimmed by 2 bases and J by 6 bases, 5 bases remained unmatched. In DNA form, the CDR3 reads TGTGCCAGCAGCCAAAGACTAGCGGGAGCGTTCGAGCAGTACTTC. Protein product: CASSQRLAGAFEQYF.

Comment on this clonotype: At one boundary the junction diverges from the germline segment, which might be a read error. The chain links TRBV19 to TRBJ2-1; either TRBD1 or TRBD2 may fit D (5 bases each). This CDR3 has 15 amino acids. Germline CDR1 is LNHDA and CDR2 is SQIVND (reference sequence). The CDR3 loop is CASNSRGDPSNEQLF. Here the CDR3 DNA reads TGTGCCAGTAACTCCCGAGGGGACCCGTCAAATGAGCAGCTCTTC.